The 30 T cell receptor beta chains below all came from one sample that was sequenced in a study of T cells after yellow fever vaccination. MiXCR, applied by TCRdb to the 5' RACE reads, yields one record per CDR3 protein. The table records 170,000 or so distinct CDR3 sequences, approximately 6.2% of them present only once. The sequencing used CD4+ T cells sorted from PBMCs, collected on the day of the first yellow fever vaccination. The receptors stem from a man aged 18 to 30 who received the YFV17D yellow fever vaccine.

This clonotype occurred a few times. This sequence joins TRBV12-3 or TRBV12-4 and TRBJ2-1; 8 bases fit TRBD1. The V gene end was trimmed by 3 bases and the J gene end by 5 bases; junction bases not matched to a gene: 6. This CDR3 is 15 amino acids long. CDR3 loop: CASSFRQGANNEQFF. In DNA form, the CDR3 reads TGTGCCAGCAGTTTCCGCCAGGGGGCCAACAATGAGCAGTTCTTC.

There are a few counts of this clonotype. The V call is TRBV5-1, the J call TRBJ2-5; 12 nucleotides match TRBD2. Trimming at V came to 0 bases and at J to 5 bases, leaving 5 bases not matched to a gene. Germline V gene lookup returns CDR1 SGHRS and CDR2 YFSETQ. The CDR3 is 16 residues long. CDR3 sequence: CASSLVPLAGGETQYF. As DNA, the CDR3 is TGCGCCAGCAGCTTGGTACCCCTAGCGGGGGGGGAGACCCAGTACTTC. Using reference TRBV5-1 and TRBJ2-5 for the parts outside the CDR3, the full variable domain is KAGVTQTPRYLIKTRGQQVTLSCSPISGHRSVSWYQQTPGQGLQFLFEYFSETQRNKGNFPGRFSGRQFSNSRSEMNVSTLELGDSALYLCASSLVPLAGGETQYFGPGTRLLVL.

This clonotype was detected ten times or more. The chain uses TRBV27 and TRBJ1-2; D is perhaps TRBD1 (6 bases). Trimming shortened V by 5 bases and J by 4 bases, and 11 bases separated the two germline ends. The germline V gene has CDR1 MNHEY and CDR2 SMNVEV (reference sequence). The length of the CDR3 is 13 residues. The CDR3 nucleotides read TGTGCCAGCAGTCCTACAGGGAGCTATGGCTACACCTTC. Translating gives CASSPTGSYGYTF.

This clonotype appeared a few times. This sequence joins TRBV19 and TRBJ2-1; no firm D call. CDR1 is LNHDA, CDR2 SQIVND, per germline (reference sequence). CDR3 length equals 12 residues. V gave up 7 bases and J gave up 4 bases, with 8 bases separating them. The CDR3 spells CASTGSYNEQFF. The CDR3 region has the DNA TGTGCCAGTACTGGATCATACAATGAGCAGTTCTTC.

A word on this clonotype: The junction and the germline gene differ at one end; a read error may be behind it. The V gene is TRBV20-1, the J gene TRBJ2-5; D gene uncertain. This CDR3 is 15 amino acids long. Per germline, CDR1 DFQATT and CDR2 SNEGSKA (reference sequence). DNA of the CDR3: TGCAGTGCTAGAGCCTTAATGGGTTCAAGCTTGACCCTGTACTTC. Its translation is CSARALMGSSLTLYF.

This clonotype was counted at least ten times. The CDR3, as DNA: TGCGCCAGCAGCCACCCGGGACGGAACACCGGGGAGCTGTTTTTT. The encoded protein is CASSHPGRNTGELFF. This chain uses TRBV4-1 with TRBJ2-2; D possibly matches TRBD1 or TRBD2 (5 bases each). The V gene's germline CDR1 is MGHRA and CDR2 YSYEKL. V was shortened by 3 bases and J by 1 base, with 9 bases between the two germline ends. The CDR3 has 15 amino acids.

The table lists this clonotype with a few counts. This sequence joins TRBV4-3 and TRBJ1-5, with 7 positions matching TRBD1. V lost 3 bases to trimming and J lost 7 bases; unmatched junction nucleotides: 6. The CDR3 consists of 14 residues. The V gene's germline CDR1 is LGHNA and CDR2 YSLEER. Here the CDR3 DNA reads TGCGCCAGCAGCCAGACTGACAGGGACCAGCCCCAGCATTTT. Translating it yields CASSQTDRDQPQHF.

The sample holds many counts of this clonotype. The chain combines TRBV6-4 with TRBJ2-3; possibly TRBD1 for D (6 bases). Germline V CDR1 and CDR2: MRHNA, SNTAGT. This CDR3 contains 13 residues. The V end was cut by 4 bases, the J end by 6 bases, with 11 bases between. In DNA form, the CDR3 reads TGTGCCAGCAGTGTACAGGGTGGGGATACGCAGTATTTT. This encodes CASSVQGGDTQYF.

This chain connects TRBV6-1 to TRBJ2-7; the match to TRBD2 covers 9 bases. This CDR3 has 16 amino acids. V shed 6 bases and J 0 bases; nucleotides not matched to a gene: 9. Germline V gene sequence: CDR1 MNHNS, CDR2 SASEGT. CDR3 nucleotides: TGTGCCAGCAGGATGACTAGCGGCGTCAGCTCCTACGAGCAGTACGTC. Protein: CASRMTSGVSSYEQYV.

This clonotype appeared many times. This rearrangement joins TRBV29-1 to TRBJ2-3; TRBD1 aligns across 8 bases. CDR3 length: 12 residues. Germline trimming cut 4 bases from V and 5 bases from J; bases unmatched to any gene: 2. Germline V gene data show CDR1 as SQVTM and CDR2 as ANQGSEA. The CDR3 bases are TGCAGCGTTGGGACAGGGATAGATACGCAGTATTTT. This sequence encodes CSVGTGIDTQYF.

In its sample, this clonotype was seen many times. The chain joins TRBV7-2 to TRBJ2-3; D is perhaps TRBD2 (5 bases). V gave up 2 bases and J gave up 4 bases, with 10 bases separating them. The CDR3 totals 14 residues. Germline V gene sequence: CDR1 SGHTA, CDR2 FQGNSA. The CDR3 nucleotides read TGTGCCAGCAGCTTAAGGAGGTCGCCAGATACGCAGTATTTT. Residues: CASSLRRSPDTQYF.

At least ten counts were recorded for this clonotype. The chain joins TRBV4-3 to TRBJ2-5; D not certain. Between the trimmed V and J ends, which lost 3 bases and 2 bases, there was a span of 10 bases. Germline V CDR1 and CDR2: LGHNA, YSLEER. The CDR3 spans 14 residues. The CDR3 spells CASSQGFPQETQYF. The CDR3 region has the DNA TGCGCCAGCAGCCAGGGATTTCCGCAAGAGACCCAGTACTTC.

This clonotype was recorded a few times. This chain connects TRBV5-1 to TRBJ2-6, with 7 bases identical to TRBD1. Germline loops: CDR1 SGHRS, CDR2 YFSETQ. With 7 bases clipped from V and 2 bases from J, the junction kept 6 bases outside the gene matches. The CDR3 spans 15 residues. CDR3 DNA sequence: TGCGCCAGCGCATTAGACAGGGCTGGGGCCAACGTCCTGACTTTC. As protein: CASALDRAGANVLTF.

There are many counts of this clonotype. The rearrangement uses TRBV5-1 and TRBJ2-7; a possible D gene is TRBD2 (5 bases). Germline CDR1 reads SGHRS; CDR2 reads YFSETQ. Trimming took 0 bases from V and 3 from J, leaving 10 bases between them. This CDR3 comprises 14 residues. The CDR3 here is CASSLGGLHYEQYF. The CDR3 nucleotides read TGCGCCAGCAGCTTGGGAGGGCTTCACTACGAGCAGTACTTC.

This clonotype was detected ten times or more. This rearrangement joins TRBV9 to TRBJ2-3; 13 nucleotides match TRBD2. Germline V CDR1 and CDR2: SGDLS, YYNGEE. V gave up 4 bases and J gave up 5 bases; unmatched junction bases: 7. The CDR3 totals 16 residues. This CDR3 reads CASSPGLAGVGDTQYF. CDR3 coding DNA: TGTGCCAGCAGCCCTGGACTAGCGGGGGTAGGAGATACGCAGTATTTT.

This clonotype turned up a few times. The rearrangement joins TRBV30 to TRBJ1-2, with TRBD1 matching over 7 bases. The CDR3 is made up of 15 amino acids. The germline V gene has CDR1 GTSNPN and CDR2 SVGIG (reference sequence). The V and J ends lost 1 base and 4 bases, in that order; junction bases with no gene match: 9. This CDR3 is CAWSGRAGGTYGYTF. The CDR3 DNA reads TGTGCCTGGAGTGGGCGGGCAGGGGGGACCTATGGCTACACCTTC.

Ten or more counts support this clonotype. The rearrangement uses TRBV7-3 and TRBJ1-1, with 7 bases that match TRBD1. This CDR3 contains 13 residues. V dropped 8 bases and J dropped 0; count of bases not matched to a gene: 3. Germline V gene lookup returns CDR1 SGHTA and CDR2 FQGTGA. The CDR3 loop reads CASSTGLNTEAFF. CDR3 DNA sequence: TGTGCCAGCTCGACAGGGCTGAACACTGAAGCTTTCTTT.

This clonotype was counted only a few times. The chain links TRBV20-1 to TRBJ2-3; D may correspond to TRBD1 or TRBD2 (5 bases each). The CDR3 length is 17 residues. The V gene lost 0 bases and the J gene lost 0 bases, with 16 bases spanning the gap. Germline loops: CDR1 DFQATT, CDR2 SNEGSKA (reference sequence). CDR3 nucleotides: TGCAGTGCTAGAGATCGGTCTGGGGGTCTGAGCACAGATACGCAGTATTTT. Translating gives CSARDRSGGLSTDTQYF.

Ten or more counts support this clonotype. This chain joins TRBV5-1 and TRBJ2-5; 9 bases match TRBD2. In germline, CDR1 is SGHRS, CDR2 YFSETQ. The V and J ends lost 3 bases and 4 bases, in that order; junction bases with no gene match: 7. The CDR3 length is 15 residues. The CDR3 DNA sequence: TGCGCCAGCAGCTCCCAGGCTAGCGGGGTAGAGACCCAGTACTTC. This sequence encodes CASSSQASGVETQYF.

This clonotype was counted a few times. The V call is TRBV29-1, the J call TRBJ1-1; TRBD1 is a possible D gene (5 bases). CDR1 and CDR2 from the germline V gene are SQVTM and ANQGSEA. Trimming removed 6 bases at V and 3 bases at J, with 20 bases between. The CDR3 spans 15 residues. The CDR3 reads CSVALPGTLDTEAFF. The CDR3, as DNA: TGCAGCGTGGCCCTCCCCGGGACGCTGGACACTGAAGCTTTCTTT.

Many counts were recorded for this clonotype. This chain joins TRBV29-1 and TRBJ2-5, with a weak D call TRBD2 (6 bases). Trimming removed 7 bases at V and 4 bases at J, with 13 bases between. The CDR3 loop spans 12 amino acids. Per the germline V gene, CDR1 is SQVTM and CDR2 is ANQGSEA. CDR3 sequence (DNA): TGCAGCGCGATGGCTAGCGTAGAGACCCAGTACTTC. This translates into CSAMASVETQYF.

This chain links TRBV10-3 with TRBJ2-3; 10 nucleotides agree with TRBD2. The V segment lost 4 bases and the J segment 6 bases; nucleotides outside the gene matches: 13. The CDR3 loop spans 17 amino acids. Germline V gives CDR1 ENHRY, CDR2 SYGVKD. CDR3 residues: CAISVGLAGGPGDTQYF. CDR3 bases: TGTGCCATCAGTGTGGGATTAGCGGGGGGCCCAGGGGATACGCAGTATTTT.

This clonotype showed up many times. This chain links TRBV7-9 with TRBJ2-2; D is undetermined. V was trimmed by 1 base and J by 3 bases, leaving 9 bases between them. Germline V CDR1 and CDR2: SEHNR, FQNEAQ (reference sequence). The CDR3 sequence is 15 residues long. CDR3 loop: CASSLVRADTGELFF. CDR3 bases: TGTGCCAGCAGCTTAGTCCGCGCGGACACCGGGGAGCTGTTTTTT.

The gene calls are TRBV5-1 and TRBJ2-2, with D maybe TRBD2 (7 bases). CDR1 and CDR2 from the germline V gene are SGHRS and YFSETQ. The CDR3 extends over 16 amino acids. V gave up 4 bases and J gave up 0 bases, with 13 bases separating them. CDR3 loop: CASSLQGGTNTGELFF. DNA for the CDR3: TGCGCCAGCAGCCTACAGGGAGGGACGAACACCGGGGAGCTGTTTTTT.

Ten or more counts support this clonotype. The chain employs TRBV20-1 and TRBJ2-1; 7 nucleotides align to TRBD1. CDR1 and CDR2 (germline): DFQATT, SNEGSKA (reference sequence). The length of the CDR3 is 14 residues. V shed 4 bases, J shed 7 bases, and the junction held 10 bases outside the gene matches. CDR3 DNA: TGCAGTGCTACCTCCAGGGGGTTTAGGAATGAGCAGTTCTTC. Amino acids: CSATSRGFRNEQFF.

The chain recombines TRBV7-2 with TRBJ1-1; no firm D call. The CDR3 runs 14 residues. The germline V gene encodes CDR1 SGHTA and CDR2 FQGNSA. The V gene lost 6 bases and the J gene lost 1 base, with 12 bases spanning the gap. The CDR3 is CASRLWGRNTEAFF. CDR3 bases: TGTGCCAGCAGATTATGGGGTAGGAACACTGAAGCTTTCTTT.

The chain uses TRBV18 and TRBJ1-1, with D hard to call. The V gene lost 3 bases and the J gene lost 5 bases, with 10 bases spanning the gap. CDR3 length equals 13 residues. The germline CDR1 and CDR2 sequences are KGHSH and LQKENI. CDR3: CASSPGVQTEAFF. The CDR3 DNA is TGTGCCAGCTCACCTGGGGTGCAAACTGAAGCTTTCTTT.

This clonotype was observed a few times. The rearrangement joins TRBV4-1 to TRBJ2-3, with 11 positions matching TRBD2. CDR1 is MGHRA, CDR2 YSYEKL, per germline. The CDR3 totals 17 residues. The J segment lost 0 bases and the V segment lost 0 bases, leaving 2 bases of the junction unmatched. DNA of the CDR3: TGCGCCAGCAGCCAAGAAGGGACTAGCGGTAGCACAGATACGCAGTATTTT. This gives the protein CASSQEGTSGSTDTQYF.

This sequence joins TRBV2 and TRBJ1-1; 9 positions agree with TRBD1. The length of the CDR3 is 14 residues. The J segment lost 7 bases and the V segment lost 5 bases, leaving 8 bases of the junction unmatched. The germline CDR1 and CDR2 sequences are SNHLY and FYNNEI. CDR3 residues: CASSSDRGGGEAFF. DNA of the CDR3: TGTGCCAGCAGTTCGGACAGGGGTGGCGGTGAAGCTTTCTTT.

The gene calls are TRBV5-1 and TRBJ1-2, with D perhaps TRBD1 (6 bases). Germline V gene data show CDR1 as SGHRS and CDR2 as YFSETQ. Trimming cost V 3 bases and J 8 bases, with 14 bases left between them. The CDR3 runs to 13 residues. The CDR3 nucleotides are TGCGCCAGCAGCTCGGACAGCCCTAAGGGCTACACCTTC. This gives the protein CASSSDSPKGYTF. The variable domain in full, completed from reference TRBV5-1 and TRBJ1-2, reads KAGVTQTPRYLIKTRGQQVTLSCSPISGHRSVSWYQQTPGQGLQFLFEYFSETQRNKGNFPGRFSGRQFSNSRSEMNVSTLELGDSALYLCASSSDSPKGYTFGSGTRLTVV.